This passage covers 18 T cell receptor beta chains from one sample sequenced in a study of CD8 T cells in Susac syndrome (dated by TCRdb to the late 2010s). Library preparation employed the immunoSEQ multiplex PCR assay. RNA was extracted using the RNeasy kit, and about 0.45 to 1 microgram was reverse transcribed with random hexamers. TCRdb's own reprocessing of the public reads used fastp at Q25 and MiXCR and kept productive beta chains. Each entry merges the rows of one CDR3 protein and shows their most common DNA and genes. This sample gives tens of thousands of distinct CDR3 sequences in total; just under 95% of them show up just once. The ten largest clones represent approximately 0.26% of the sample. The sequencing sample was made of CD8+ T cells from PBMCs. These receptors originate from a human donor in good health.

Here the CDR3 reads CASSQAATEAFF. The CDR3 DNA reads TGTGCCAGCAGCCAAGCCGCAACTGAAGCTTTCTTT. The chain links TRBV3-1 to TRBJ1-1; D gene uncertain. This CDR3 region has 12 residues. Trimming took 1 base from V and 5 from J, leaving 5 bases between them. Germline V gives CDR1 LGHDT, CDR2 YNNKEL (reference sequence).

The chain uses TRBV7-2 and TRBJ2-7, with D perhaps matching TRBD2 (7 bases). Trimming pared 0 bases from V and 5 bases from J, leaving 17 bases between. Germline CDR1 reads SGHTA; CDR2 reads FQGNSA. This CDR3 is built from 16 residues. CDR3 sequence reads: CASSLAARGGSHEQYF. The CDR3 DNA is TGTGCCAGCAGCTTAGCGGCCAGGGGAGGGTCCCACGAGCAGTACTTC.

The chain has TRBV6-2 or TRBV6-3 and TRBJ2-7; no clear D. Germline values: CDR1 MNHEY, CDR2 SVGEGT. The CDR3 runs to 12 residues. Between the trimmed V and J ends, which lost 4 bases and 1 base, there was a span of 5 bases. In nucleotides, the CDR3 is TGTGCCAGCAGTTGGCGTTCCTACGAGCAGTACTTC. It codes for CASSWRSYEQYF.

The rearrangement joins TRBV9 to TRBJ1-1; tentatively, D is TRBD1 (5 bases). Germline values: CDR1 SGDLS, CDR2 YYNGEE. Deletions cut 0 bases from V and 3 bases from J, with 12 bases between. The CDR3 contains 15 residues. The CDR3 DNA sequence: TGTGCCAGCAGCGTAGCTGGGCAGGGACACACTGAAGCTTTCTTT. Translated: CASSVAGQGHTEAFF. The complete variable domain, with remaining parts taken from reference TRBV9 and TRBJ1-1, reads DSGVTQTPKHLITATGQRVTLRCSPRSGDLSVYWYQQSLDQGLQFLIQYYNGEERAKGNILERFSAQQFPDLHSELNLSSLELGDSALYFCASSVAGQGHTEAFFGQGTRLTVV.

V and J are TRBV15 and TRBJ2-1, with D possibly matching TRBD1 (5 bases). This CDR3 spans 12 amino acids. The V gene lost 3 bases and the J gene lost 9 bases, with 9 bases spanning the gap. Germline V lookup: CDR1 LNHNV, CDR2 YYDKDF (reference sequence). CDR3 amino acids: CATSSDTGEQFF. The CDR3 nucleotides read TGTGCCACCAGCAGTGATACAGGTGAGCAGTTCTTC.

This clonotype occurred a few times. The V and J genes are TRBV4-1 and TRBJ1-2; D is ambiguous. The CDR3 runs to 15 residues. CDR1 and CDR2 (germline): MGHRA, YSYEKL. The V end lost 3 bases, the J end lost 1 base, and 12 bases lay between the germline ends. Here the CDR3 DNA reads TGCGCCAGCAGCCAGGCCGGCCTGTTTAACTATGGCTACACCTTC. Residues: CASSQAGLFNYGYTF.

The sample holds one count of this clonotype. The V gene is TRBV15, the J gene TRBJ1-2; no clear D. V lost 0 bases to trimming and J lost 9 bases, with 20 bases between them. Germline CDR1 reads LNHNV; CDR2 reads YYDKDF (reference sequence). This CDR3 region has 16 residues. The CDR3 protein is CATSRDLVSPDRSYTF. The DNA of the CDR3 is TGTGCCACCAGCAGAGATCTCGTCTCGCCTGACCGTAGCTACACCTTC.

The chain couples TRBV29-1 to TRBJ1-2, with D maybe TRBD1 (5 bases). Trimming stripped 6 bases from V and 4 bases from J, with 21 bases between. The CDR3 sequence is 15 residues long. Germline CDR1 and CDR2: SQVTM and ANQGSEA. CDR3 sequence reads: CSVRDPGRTSYGYTF. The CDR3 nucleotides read TGCAGCGTGAGGGACCCAGGGCGGACCAGCTATGGCTACACCTTC.

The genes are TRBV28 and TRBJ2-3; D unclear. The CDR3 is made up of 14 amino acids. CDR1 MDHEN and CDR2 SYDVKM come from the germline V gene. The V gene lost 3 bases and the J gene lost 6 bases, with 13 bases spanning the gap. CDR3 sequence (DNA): TGTGCCAGCAGTTTGCCCGGTCGCAAGGATACGCAGTATTTT. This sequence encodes CASSLPGRKDTQYF.

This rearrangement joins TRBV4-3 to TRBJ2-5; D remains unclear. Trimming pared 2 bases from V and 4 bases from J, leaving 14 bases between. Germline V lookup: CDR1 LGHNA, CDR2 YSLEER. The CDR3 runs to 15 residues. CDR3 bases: TGCGCCAGCAGCCAAACGATCGAGGCAGGAGAGACCCAGTACTTC. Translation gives CASSQTIEAGETQYF.

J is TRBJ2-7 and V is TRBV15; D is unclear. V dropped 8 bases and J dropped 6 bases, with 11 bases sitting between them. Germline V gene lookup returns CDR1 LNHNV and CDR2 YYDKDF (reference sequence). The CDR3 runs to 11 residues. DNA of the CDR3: TGTGCCACCGGAGACCCGGGCGAGCAGTACGTC. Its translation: CATGDPGEQYV.

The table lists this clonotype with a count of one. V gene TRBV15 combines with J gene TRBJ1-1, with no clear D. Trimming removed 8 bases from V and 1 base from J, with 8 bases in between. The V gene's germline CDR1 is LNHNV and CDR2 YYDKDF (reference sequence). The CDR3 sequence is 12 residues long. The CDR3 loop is CATSPENTEAFF. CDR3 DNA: TGTGCCACCTCTCCAGAGAACACTGAAGCTTTCTTT.

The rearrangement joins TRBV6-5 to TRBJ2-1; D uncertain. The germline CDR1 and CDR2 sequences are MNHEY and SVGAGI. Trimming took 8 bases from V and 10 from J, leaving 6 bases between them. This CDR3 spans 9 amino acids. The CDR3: CASGVEQFF. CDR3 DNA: TGTGCCAGCGGAGTGGAGCAGTTCTTC.

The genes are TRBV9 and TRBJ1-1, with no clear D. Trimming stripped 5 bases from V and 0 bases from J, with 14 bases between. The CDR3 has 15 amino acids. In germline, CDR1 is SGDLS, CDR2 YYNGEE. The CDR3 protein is CASSRVTGLNTEAFF. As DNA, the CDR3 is TGTGCCAGCAGTCGTGTTACGGGGTTGAACACTGAAGCTTTCTTT.

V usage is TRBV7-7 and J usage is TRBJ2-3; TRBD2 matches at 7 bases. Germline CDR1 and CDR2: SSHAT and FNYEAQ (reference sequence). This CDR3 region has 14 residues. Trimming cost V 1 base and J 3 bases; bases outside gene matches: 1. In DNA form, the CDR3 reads TGTGCCAGCAGCTTAGGAGCGGGGACAGATACGCAGTATTTT. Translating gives CASSLGAGTDTQYF.

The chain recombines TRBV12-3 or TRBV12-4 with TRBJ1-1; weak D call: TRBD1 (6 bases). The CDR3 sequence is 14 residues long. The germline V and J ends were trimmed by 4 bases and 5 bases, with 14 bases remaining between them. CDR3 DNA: TGTGCCAGCAGTTACTCGGCAGGGGCAACTGAAGCTTTCTTT. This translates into CASSYSAGATEAFF.

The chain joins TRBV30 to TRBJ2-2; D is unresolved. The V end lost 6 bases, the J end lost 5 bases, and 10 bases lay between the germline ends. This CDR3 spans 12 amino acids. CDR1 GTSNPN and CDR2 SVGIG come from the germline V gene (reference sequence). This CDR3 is CACSGPTGELFF. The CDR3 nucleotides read TGTGCCTGTTCCGGGCCAACCGGGGAGCTGTTTTTT.

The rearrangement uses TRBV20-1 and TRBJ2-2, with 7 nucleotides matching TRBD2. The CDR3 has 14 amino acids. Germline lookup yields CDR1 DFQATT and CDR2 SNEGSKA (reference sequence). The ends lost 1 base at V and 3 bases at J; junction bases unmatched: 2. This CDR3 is CSARGAGDTGELFF. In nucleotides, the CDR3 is TGCAGTGCTAGAGGGGCGGGGGACACCGGGGAGCTGTTTTTT.